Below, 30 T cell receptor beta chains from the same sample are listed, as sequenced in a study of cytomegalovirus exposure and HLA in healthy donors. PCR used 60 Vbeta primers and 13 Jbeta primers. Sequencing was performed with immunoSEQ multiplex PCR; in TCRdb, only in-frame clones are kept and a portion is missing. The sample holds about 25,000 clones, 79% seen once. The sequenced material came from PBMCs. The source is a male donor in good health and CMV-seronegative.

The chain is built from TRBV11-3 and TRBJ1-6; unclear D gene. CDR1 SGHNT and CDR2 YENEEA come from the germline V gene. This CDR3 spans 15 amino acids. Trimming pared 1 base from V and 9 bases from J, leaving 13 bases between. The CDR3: CASSLVTGKRSPLHF. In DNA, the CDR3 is TGTGCCAGCAGCTTAGTTACGGGGAAGCGTTCACCCCTCCACTTT.

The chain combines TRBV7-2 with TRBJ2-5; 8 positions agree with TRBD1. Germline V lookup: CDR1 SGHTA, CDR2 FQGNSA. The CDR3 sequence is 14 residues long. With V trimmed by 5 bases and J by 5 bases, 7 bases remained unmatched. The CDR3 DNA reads TGTGCCAGCAGCCCGCAACAGGGGGTGGAGACCCAGTACTTC. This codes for CASSPQQGVETQYF.

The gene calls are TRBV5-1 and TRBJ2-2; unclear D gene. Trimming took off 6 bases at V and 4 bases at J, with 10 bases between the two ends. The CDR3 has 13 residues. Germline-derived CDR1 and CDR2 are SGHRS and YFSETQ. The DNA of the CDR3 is TGCGCCAGCACCAAAACACGCACCGGGGAGCTGTTTTTT. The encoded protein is CASTKTRTGELFF.

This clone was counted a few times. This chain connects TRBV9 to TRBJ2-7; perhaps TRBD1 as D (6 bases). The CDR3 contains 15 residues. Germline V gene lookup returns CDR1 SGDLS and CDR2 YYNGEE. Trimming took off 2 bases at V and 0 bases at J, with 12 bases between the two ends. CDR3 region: CASSVLPGDSYEQYF. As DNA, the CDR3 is TGTGCCAGCAGCGTGCTGCCAGGGGACTCCTACGAGCAGTACTTC.

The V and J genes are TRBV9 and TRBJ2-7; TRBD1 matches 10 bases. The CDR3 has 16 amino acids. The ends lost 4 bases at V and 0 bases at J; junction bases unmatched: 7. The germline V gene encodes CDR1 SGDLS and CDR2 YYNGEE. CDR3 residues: CASSLGQGLGSYEQYF. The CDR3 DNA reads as TGTGCCAGCAGCTTGGGACAGGGGTTGGGCTCCTACGAGCAGTACTTC.

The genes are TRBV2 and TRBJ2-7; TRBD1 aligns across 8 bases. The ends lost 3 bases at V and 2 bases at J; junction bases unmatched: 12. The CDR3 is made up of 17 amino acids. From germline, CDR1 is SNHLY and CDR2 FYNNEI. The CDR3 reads CASSDSRDRMGPYEQYF. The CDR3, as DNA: TGTGCCAGCAGTGATTCAAGGGACAGGATGGGACCCTACGAGCAGTACTTC.

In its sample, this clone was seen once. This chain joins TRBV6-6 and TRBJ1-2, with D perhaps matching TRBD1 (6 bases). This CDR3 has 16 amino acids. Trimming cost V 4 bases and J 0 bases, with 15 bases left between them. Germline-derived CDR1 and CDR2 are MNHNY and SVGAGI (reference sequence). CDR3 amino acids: CASSSLDRRPNYGYTF. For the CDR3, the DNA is TGTGCCAGCAGTTCCTTAGACAGGCGACCTAACTATGGCTACACCTTC.

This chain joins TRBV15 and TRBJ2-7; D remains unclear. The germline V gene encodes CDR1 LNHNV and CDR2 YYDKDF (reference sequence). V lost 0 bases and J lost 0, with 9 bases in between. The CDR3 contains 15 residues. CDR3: CATSRDWAASYEQYF. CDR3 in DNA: TGTGCCACCAGCAGAGATTGGGCAGCCTCCTACGAGCAGTACTTC.

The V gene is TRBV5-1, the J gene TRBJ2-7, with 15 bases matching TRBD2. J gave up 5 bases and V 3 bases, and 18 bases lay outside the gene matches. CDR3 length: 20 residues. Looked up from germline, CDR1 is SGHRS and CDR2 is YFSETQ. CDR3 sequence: CASSSTRWTSGGASSNEQYF. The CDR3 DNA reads TGCGCCAGCAGCTCTACACGATGGACTAGCGGGGGGGCCTCGTCAAACGAGCAGTACTTC.

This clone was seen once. CDR3 DNA: TGCGCCAGCAGCTTGGCTAGCGGGGGCGCAGATACGCAGTATTTT. The encoded protein is CASSLASGGADTQYF. V and J are TRBV5-1 and TRBJ2-3, with 10 bases fitting TRBD2. Germline trimming cut 0 bases from V and 4 bases from J; bases unmatched to any gene: 2. The CDR3 is 15 residues long. Germline V gene sequence: CDR1 SGHRS, CDR2 YFSETQ.

CDR3 sequence reads: CASSQGAGGFYNEQFF. Written as DNA, the CDR3 is TGCGCCAGCAGCCAGGGAGCGGGGGGGTTCTACAATGAGCAGTTCTTC. The chain is built from TRBV4-3 and TRBJ2-1; 10 bases are shared with TRBD2. There are 16 residues in the CDR3. V gave up 3 bases and J gave up 3 bases; unmatched junction bases: 5. The V gene's germline CDR1 is LGHNA and CDR2 YSLEER.

CDR3 protein: CAWSAARTGSYNSPLHF. The CDR3 coding sequence is TGTGCCTGGAGCGCCGCCCGGACAGGGTCCTATAATTCACCCCTCCACTTT. This chain links TRBV30 with TRBJ1-6; 8 bases line up with TRBD1. After removal of 3 bases from V and 1 base from J, the junction contained 8 bases not matched to a gene. Per germline, CDR1 GTSNPN and CDR2 SVGIG (reference sequence). This CDR3 spans 17 amino acids.

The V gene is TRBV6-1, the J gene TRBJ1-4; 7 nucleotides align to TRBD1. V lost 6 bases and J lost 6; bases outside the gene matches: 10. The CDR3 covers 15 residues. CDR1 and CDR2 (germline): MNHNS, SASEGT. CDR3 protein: CASRPLQGWDEKLFF. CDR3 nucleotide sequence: TGTGCCAGCAGACCCCTACAGGGGTGGGATGAAAAACTGTTTTTT.

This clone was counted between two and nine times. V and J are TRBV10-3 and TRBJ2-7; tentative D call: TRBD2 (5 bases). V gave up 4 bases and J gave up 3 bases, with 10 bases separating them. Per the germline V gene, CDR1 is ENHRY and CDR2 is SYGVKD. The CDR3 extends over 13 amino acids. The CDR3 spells CAISAGVDYEQYF. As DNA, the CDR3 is TGTGCCATCAGTGCCGGGGTAGACTACGAGCAGTACTTC.

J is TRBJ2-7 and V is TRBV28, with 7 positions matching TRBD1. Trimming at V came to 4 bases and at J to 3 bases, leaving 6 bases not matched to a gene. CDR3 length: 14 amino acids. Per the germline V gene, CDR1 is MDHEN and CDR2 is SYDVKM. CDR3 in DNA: TGTGCCAGCAGTTCACGGACAGGCATCTACGAGCAGTACTTC. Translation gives CASSSRTGIYEQYF.

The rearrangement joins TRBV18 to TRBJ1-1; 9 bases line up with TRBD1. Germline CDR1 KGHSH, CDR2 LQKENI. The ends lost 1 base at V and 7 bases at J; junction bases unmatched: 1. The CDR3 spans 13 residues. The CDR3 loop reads CASSPQTGGEAFF. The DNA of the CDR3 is TGTGCCAGCTCACCACAGACAGGGGGTGAAGCTTTCTTT.

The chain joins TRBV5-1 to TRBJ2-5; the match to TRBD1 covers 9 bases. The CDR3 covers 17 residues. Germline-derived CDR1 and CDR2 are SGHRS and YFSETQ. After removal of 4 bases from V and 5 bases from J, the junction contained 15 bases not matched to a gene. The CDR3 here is CASSTPGQGTLKETQYF. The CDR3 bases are TGCGCCAGCAGCACCCCGGGACAGGGTACCTTGAAGGAGACCCAGTACTTC. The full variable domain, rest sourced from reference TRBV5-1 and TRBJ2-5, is KAGVTQTPRYLIKTRGQQVTLSCSPISGHRSVSWYQQTPGQGLQFLFEYFSETQRNKGNFPGRFSGRQFSNSRSEMNVSTLELGDSALYLCASSTPGQGTLKETQYFGPGTRLLVL.

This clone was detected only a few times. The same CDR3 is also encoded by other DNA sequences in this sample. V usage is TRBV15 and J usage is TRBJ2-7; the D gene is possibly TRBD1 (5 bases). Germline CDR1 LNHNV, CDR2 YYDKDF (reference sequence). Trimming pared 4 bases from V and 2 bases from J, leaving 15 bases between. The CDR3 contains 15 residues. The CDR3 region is CATSKETGEAYEQYF. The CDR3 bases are TGTGCCACCAGCAAGGAAACAGGAGAGGCCTACGAGCAGTACTTC.

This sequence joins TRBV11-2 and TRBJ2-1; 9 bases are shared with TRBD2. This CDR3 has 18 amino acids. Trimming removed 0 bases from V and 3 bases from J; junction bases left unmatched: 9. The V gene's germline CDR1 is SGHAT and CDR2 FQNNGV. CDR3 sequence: CASSLDNRGAGGYNEQFF. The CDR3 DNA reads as TGTGCCAGCAGCTTAGATAATAGGGGAGCGGGAGGCTACAATGAGCAGTTCTTC. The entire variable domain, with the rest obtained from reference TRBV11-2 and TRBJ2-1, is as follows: EAGVAQSPRYKIIEKRQSVAFWCNPISGHATLYWYQQILGQGPKLLIQFQNNGVVDDSQLPKDRFSAERLKGVDSTLKIQPAKLEDSAVYLCASSLDNRGAGGYNEQFFGPGTRLTVL.

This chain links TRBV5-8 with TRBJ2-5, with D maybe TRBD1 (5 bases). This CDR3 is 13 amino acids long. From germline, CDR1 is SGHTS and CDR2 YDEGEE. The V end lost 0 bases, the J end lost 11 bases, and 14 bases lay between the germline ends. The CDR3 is CASSLVVGLEQYF. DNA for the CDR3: TGTGCCAGCAGCTTGGTTGTGGGGCTTGAGCAGTACTTC. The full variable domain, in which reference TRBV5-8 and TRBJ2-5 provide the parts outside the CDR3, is EAGVTQSPTHLIKTRGQQATLRCSPISGHTSVYWYQQALGLGLQFLLWYDEGEERNRGNFPPRFSGRQFPNYSSELNVNALELEDSALYLCASSLVVGLEQYFGPGTRLLVL.

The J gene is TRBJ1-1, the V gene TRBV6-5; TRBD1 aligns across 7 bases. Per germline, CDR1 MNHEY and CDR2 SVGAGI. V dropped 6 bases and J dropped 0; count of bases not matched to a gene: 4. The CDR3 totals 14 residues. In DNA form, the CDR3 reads TGTGCCAGCAGCCCGGGACAGTTGAACACTGAAGCTTTCTTT. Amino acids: CASSPGQLNTEAFF.

In DNA form, the CDR3 reads TGTGCCAGCTCACCACAGGGGGCCTTTGAAGCTTTCTTT. It translates to CASSPQGAFEAFF. The gene calls are TRBV18 and TRBJ1-1; 7 nucleotides agree with TRBD1. V lost 1 base, J lost 7 bases, and 3 bases stayed unmatched. The CDR3 loop spans 13 amino acids. Germline CDR1 reads KGHSH; CDR2 reads LQKENI. Looking up the rest from reference TRBV18 and TRBJ1-1 gives the full variable domain: NAGVMQNPRHLVRRRGQEARLRCSPMKGHSHVYWYRQLPEEGLKFMVYLQKENIIDESGMPKERFSAEFPKEGPSILRIQQVVRGDSAAYFCASSPQGAFEAFFGQGTRLTVV.

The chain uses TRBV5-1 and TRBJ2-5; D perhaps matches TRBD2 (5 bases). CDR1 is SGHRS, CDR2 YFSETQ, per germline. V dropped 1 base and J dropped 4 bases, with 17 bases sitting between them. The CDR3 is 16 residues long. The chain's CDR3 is CASSLHSGLLGETQYF. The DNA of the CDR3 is TGCGCCAGCAGCTTGCATTCCGGACTCCTAGGAGAGACCCAGTACTTC.

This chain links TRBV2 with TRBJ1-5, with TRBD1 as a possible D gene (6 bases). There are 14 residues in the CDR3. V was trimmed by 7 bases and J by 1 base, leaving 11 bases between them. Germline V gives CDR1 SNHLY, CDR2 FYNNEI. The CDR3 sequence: CASTLQGSNQPQHF. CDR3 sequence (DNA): TGTGCCAGCACCCTACAGGGAAGCAATCAGCCCCAGCATTTT.

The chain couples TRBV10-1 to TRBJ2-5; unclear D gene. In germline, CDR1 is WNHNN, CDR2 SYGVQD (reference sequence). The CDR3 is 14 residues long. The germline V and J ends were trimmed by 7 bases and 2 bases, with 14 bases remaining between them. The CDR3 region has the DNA TGCGCCAGCATCCCCCAGACTCTTCAAGAGACCCAGTACTTC. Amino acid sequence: CASIPQTLQETQYF.

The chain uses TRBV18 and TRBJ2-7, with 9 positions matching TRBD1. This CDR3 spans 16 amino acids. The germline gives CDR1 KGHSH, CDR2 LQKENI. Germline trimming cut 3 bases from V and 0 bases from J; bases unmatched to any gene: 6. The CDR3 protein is CASSPTGGRVSYEQYF. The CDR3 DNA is TGTGCCAGCTCACCTACAGGGGGCCGCGTCTCCTACGAGCAGTACTTC. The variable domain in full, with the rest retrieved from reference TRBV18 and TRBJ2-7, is NAGVMQNPRHLVRRRGQEARLRCSPMKGHSHVYWYRQLPEEGLKFMVYLQKENIIDESGMPKERFSAEFPKEGPSILRIQQVVRGDSAAYFCASSPTGGRVSYEQYFGPGTRLTVT.

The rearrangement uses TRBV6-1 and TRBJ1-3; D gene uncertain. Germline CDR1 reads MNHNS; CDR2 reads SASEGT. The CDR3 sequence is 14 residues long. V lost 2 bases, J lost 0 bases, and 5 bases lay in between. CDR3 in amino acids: CASSEWSSGNTIYF. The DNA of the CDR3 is TGTGCCAGCAGTGAATGGAGCTCTGGAAACACCATATATTTT.

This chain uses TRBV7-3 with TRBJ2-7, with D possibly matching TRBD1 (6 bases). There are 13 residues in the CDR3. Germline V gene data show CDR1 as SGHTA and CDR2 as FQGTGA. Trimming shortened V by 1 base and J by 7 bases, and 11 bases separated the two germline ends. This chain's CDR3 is CASSLIRGGEQYF. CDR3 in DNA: TGTGCCAGCAGCTTAATCAGGGGTGGAGAGCAGTACTTC. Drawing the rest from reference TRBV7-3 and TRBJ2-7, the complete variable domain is GAGVSQTPSNKVTEKGKYVELRCDPISGHTALYWYRQSLGQGPEFLIYFQGTGAADDSGLPNDRFFAVRPEGSVSTLKIQRTERGDSAVYLCASSLIRGGEQYFGPGTRLTVT.

CDR3 in amino acids: CASRSPGQGYEQYF. DNA of the CDR3: TGTGCCAGCAGAAGTCCGGGACAGGGGTACGAGCAGTACTTC. The rearrangement uses TRBV28 and TRBJ2-7; 10 positions match TRBD1. CDR3 length: 14 residues. The J segment lost 4 bases and the V segment lost 6 bases, leaving 6 bases of the junction unmatched. In germline, CDR1 is MDHEN, CDR2 SYDVKM.

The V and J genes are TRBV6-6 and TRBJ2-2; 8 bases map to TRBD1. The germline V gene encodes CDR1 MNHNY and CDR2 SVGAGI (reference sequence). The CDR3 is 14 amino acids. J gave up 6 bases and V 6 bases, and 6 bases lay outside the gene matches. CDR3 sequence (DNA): TGTGCCAGCAGGCCAGGGGGCGCGCCCGGGGAGCTGTTTTTT. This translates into CASRPGGAPGELFF.